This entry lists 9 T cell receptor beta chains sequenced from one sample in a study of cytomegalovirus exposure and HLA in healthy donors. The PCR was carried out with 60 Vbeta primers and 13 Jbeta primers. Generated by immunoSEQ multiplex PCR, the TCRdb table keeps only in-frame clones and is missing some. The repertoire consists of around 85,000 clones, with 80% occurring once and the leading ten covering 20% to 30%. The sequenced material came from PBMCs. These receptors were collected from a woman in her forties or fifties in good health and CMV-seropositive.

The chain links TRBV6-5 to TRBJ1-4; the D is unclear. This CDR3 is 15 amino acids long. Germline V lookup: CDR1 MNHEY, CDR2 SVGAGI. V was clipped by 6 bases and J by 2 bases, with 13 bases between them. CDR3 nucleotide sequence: TGTGCCAGCAGACACCTAGGAGGGACTAATGAAAAACTGTTTTTT. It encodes CASRHLGGTNEKLFF.

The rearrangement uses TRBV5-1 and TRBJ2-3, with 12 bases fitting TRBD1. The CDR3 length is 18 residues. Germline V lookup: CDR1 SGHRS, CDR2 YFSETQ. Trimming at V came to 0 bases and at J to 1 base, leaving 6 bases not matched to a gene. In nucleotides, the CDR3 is TGCGCCAGCAGCTTGGAGGGACAGGGGGCGCGGGGCACAGATACGCAGTATTTT. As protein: CASSLEGQGARGTDTQYF. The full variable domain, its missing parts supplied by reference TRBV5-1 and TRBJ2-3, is KAGVTQTPRYLIKTRGQQVTLSCSPISGHRSVSWYQQTPGQGLQFLFEYFSETQRNKGNFPGRFSGRQFSNSRSEMNVSTLELGDSALYLCASSLEGQGARGTDTQYFGPGTRLTVL.

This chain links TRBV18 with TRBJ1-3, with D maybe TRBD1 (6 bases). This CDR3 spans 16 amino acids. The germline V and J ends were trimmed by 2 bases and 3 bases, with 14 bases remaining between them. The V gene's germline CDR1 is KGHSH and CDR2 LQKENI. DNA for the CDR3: TGTGCCAGCTCACCAACACCGGGGGGGCTTGGAAACACCATATATTTT. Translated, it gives CASSPTPGGLGNTIYF.

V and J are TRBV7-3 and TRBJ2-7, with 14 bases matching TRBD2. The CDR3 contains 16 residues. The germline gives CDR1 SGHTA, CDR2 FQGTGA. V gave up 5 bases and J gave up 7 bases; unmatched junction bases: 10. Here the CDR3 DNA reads TGTGCCAGCAGCCCACCGGGACTAGCGGGAGTGGGGGAGCAGTACGTC. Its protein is CASSPPGLAGVGEQYV.

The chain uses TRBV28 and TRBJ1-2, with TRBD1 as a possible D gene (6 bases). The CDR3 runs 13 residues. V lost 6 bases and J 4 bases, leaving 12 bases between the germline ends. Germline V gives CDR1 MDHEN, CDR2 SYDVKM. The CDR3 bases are TGTGCCAGCAGGGCAGGGGATGGCTATGGCTACACCTTC. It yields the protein CASRAGDGYGYTF.

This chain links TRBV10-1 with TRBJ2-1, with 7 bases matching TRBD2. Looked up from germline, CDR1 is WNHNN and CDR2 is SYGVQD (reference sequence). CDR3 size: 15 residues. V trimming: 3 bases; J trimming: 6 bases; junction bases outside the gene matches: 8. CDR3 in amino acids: CASSDSAGRGNEQFF. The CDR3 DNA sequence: TGCGCCAGCAGTGATTCGGCGGGGAGGGGCAATGAGCAGTTCTTC.

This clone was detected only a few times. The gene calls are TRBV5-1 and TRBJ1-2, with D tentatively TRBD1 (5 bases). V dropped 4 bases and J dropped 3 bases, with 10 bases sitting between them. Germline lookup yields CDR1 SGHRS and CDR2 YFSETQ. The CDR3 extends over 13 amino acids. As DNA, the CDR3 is TGCGCCAGCAGCCCTGAAGGGGACTATGGCTACACCTTC. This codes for CASSPEGDYGYTF.

The CDR3 bases are TGTGCCGCTGAACCTGGACAGGGCTACAATGAGCAGTTCTTC. It codes for CAAEPGQGYNEQFF. This sequence joins TRBV6-6 and TRBJ2-1; 8 bases align to TRBD1. Unmatched junction bases numbered 9, after V lost 11 bases and J lost 3 bases. The CDR3 covers 14 residues. Germline V gene data show CDR1 as MNHNY and CDR2 as SVGAGI (reference sequence).

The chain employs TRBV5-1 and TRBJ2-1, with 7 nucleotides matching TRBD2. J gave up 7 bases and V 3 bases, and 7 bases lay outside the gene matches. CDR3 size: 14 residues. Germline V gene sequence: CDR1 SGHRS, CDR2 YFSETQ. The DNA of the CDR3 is TGCGCCAGCAGCTGGGGGAGGGTGGGGAATGAGCAGTTCTTC. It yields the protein CASSWGRVGNEQFF.